Listed below are T cell receptor beta chains from one sample, sequenced in a study of shared clonotypes between healthy human individuals. The assay was immunoSEQ multiplex PCR, and TCRdb's table has in-frame clones only and misses some. The data hold nearly 2 million clones, with about 95% observed a single time. Sequences were obtained from naive CD8+ T cells sorted from blood. Receptor source: a man aged 18-30 years in good health. The CDR3 runs from the conserved cysteine through the conserved F or W. D genes are given only for firm matches. A clone size is listed for some rows: how often the clone was seen (once, few, many), or a class if it is expanded.

>NA|TRBJ2-7|TRBV6-5|NA
TGTGCCAGCAGTTACTCGACTGGACAGAAGGACTACGAGCAGTACTTC
CASSYSTGQKDYEQYF
>NA|TRBJ1-4|TRBV27|NA
TGTGCCAGCAGTTGGTCGGCAGGGGTAAGGAATGAAAAACTGTTTTTT
CASSWSAGVRNEKLFF
>TRBD1|TRBJ2-5|TRBV10-3|NA
TGTGCCATCAGTGAGTCGACGGGGACAGGGGAAGAGACCCAGTACTTC
CAISESTGTGEETQYF
>NA|TRBJ2-1|TRBV7-9|NA
TGTGCCAGCAGTCCCCAGTCGGACAATGAGCAGTTCTTC
CASSPQSDNEQFF
>NA|TRBJ2-7|TRBV27|few
TGTGCCAGCAGTTTATCCGACAGAGCCTACGAGCAGTACTTC
CASSLSDRAYEQYF
>TRBD2|TRBJ2-1|TRBV12-5|NA
TGTGCTAGTGGTCCGGGACTAGCGGGAGACAATGAGCAGTTCTTC
CASGPGLAGDNEQFF
>NA|TRBJ1-2|TRBV7-9|few
TGTGCCAGCAGCCCACCATACTCGGGCTACACCTTC
CASSPPYSGYTF
>NA|TRBJ1-4|TRBV9|NA
TGTGCCAGCAGCCCGGAGAGGGGTGAAAAACTGTTTTTT
CASSPERGEKLFF
>TRBD2|TRBJ2-7|TRBV7-6|NA
TGTGCCAGCAGCTTGGCGGGAGTTAGCTACGAGCAGTACTTC
CASSLAGVSYEQYF
>TRBD1|TRBJ2-1|TRBV2|NA
TGTGCCAGCAGTGAGGGACAGGGAATCAATGAGCAGTTCTTC
CASSEGQGINEQFF
>TRBD1|TRBJ2-7|TRBV7-2|NA
TGTGCCAGCAGCTTAGAACAGGGGGCGCGGTACGAGCAGTACTTC
CASSLEQGARYEQYF
>NA|TRBJ2-1|TRBV28|NA
TGTGCCAGCAGTTTTACTAATGAGCAGTTCTTC
CASSFTNEQFF
>NA|TRBJ2-5|TRBV30|NA
TGTGCCTGGAGCGCCGTGGGTGGGGAGACCCAGTACTTC
CAWSAVGGETQYF
>NA|TRBJ2-1|TRBV29-1|NA
TGCAGCGTTGCGCGGGACCAGTACAATGAGCAGTTCTTC
CSVARDQYNEQFF
>NA|TRBJ2-1|TRBV6-6|NA
TGTGCCAGCAGTTATTCGACTAGTATCAATGAGCAGTTCTTC
CASSYSTSINEQFF
>TRBD1|TRBJ1-2|TRBV27|NA
TGTGCCAGCAGTTTATACAGGGGAGACTATGGCTACACCTTC
CASSLYRGDYGYTF
>TRBD2|TRBJ2-2|TRBV27|NA
TGTGCCAGCAGTTGGGCGGGAGGCTACACCGGGGAGCTGTTTTTT
CASSWAGGYTGELFF
>TRBD1|TRBJ1-2|TRBV5-6|NA
TGTGCCAGCAGCCAGGACAGGCGAGCTAACTATGGCTACACCTTC
CASSQDRRANYGYTF
>TRBD1|TRBJ2-7|TRBV10-2|NA
TGCGCCAGCAGTGCTGGGACAGACACCTACGAGCAGTACTTC
CASSAGTDTYEQYF
>TRBD1|TRBJ1-2|TRBV27|NA
TGTGCCAGCCGGACAGGGGGGTTGGGCTACACCTTC
CASRTGGLGYTF
>TRBD1|TRBJ2-2|TRBV7-2|NA
TGTGCCAGCAGCTTAATGGGTCGACAGGGGGCGCTTAGCGGGGAGCTGTTTTTT
CASSLMGRQGALSGELFF
>NA|TRBJ2-1|TRBV20-1|once
TGCAGTGGGGACGAGCAGTTCTTC
CSGDEQFF
>TRBD1|TRBJ2-5|TRBV28|NA
TGTGCCAGCAGCCGACAGGGGGAAATTTGGGAGACCCAGTACTTC
CASSRQGEIWETQYF
>NA|TRBJ2-7|TRBV5-6|NA
TGTGCCAGCAGCTCTCCATCGGACGGAGCCTACGAGCAGTACTTC
CASSSPSDGAYEQYF
>TRBD2|TRBJ2-6|TRBV7-9|NA
TGTGCCAGCAGCCGGGGGGGAAGTACCCTCTCTGGGGCCAACGTCCTGACTTTC
CASSRGGSTLSGANVLTF
>TRBD1|TRBJ2-2|TRBV10-2|NA
TGCGCCAGCCGAACAGGGGGCTACACCGGGGAGCTGTTTTTT
CASRTGGYTGELFF
>NA|TRBJ1-6|TRBV11-2|NA
TGTGCCAGCAGTCACGAAGGGAGCTCCTATAATTCACCCCTCCACTTT
CASSHEGSSYNSPLHF
>TRBD2|TRBJ2-5|TRBV9|NA
TGTGCCAGCAGCTCCGGGGGGGCGGTGACCCAGTACTTC
CASSSGGAVTQYF
>NA|TRBJ1-4|TRBV7-4|NA
TGTGCCAGCAGTCCATTGGAGGCAAAACTGTTTTTT
CASSPLEAKLFF
>NA|TRBJ1-2|TRBV12-2|NA
TGTGCAAGTCGCTTAAGGGGGCCGGGGGACTATGGCTACACCTTC
CASRLRGPGDYGYTF
>NA|TRBJ1-6|TRBV27|NA
TGTGCCAGCAGTTCCGGACTGCCAAATAATTCACCCCTCCACTTT
CASSSGLPNNSPLHF
>NA|TRBJ2-7|TRBV12-5|NA
TGTGCTAGTGGTCCCGGAGTCTCCTACGAGCAGTACTTC
CASGPGVSYEQYF
>NA|TRBJ1-2|TRBV5-6|NA
TGTGCCAGCAGCTCCCGGACGGATTACTATGGCTACACCTTC
CASSSRTDYYGYTF
>NA|TRBJ2-3|TRBV12-1|NA
TGTGCCAGCAGCGGGGACAGGGTGAACACAGATACGCAGTATTTT
CASSGDRVNTDTQYF
>TRBD1|TRBJ1-1|TRBV12-5|NA
TGTGCTAGTGGTTCGGGACAGGGGGGCACTGAAGCTTTCTTT
CASGSGQGGTEAFF
>NA|TRBJ1-2|TRBV9|NA
TGTGCCAGCAGCGTACCCCGTACGGGAGAGGGGAACTATGGCTACACCTTC
CASSVPRTGEGNYGYTF
>NA|TRBJ2-1|TRBV7-9|NA
TGTGCCAGCAGCTTTACCCTGGGCAATGAGCAGTTCTTC
CASSFTLGNEQFF
>TRBD1|TRBJ1-6|TRBV5-1|NA
TGCGCCAGCAGCTTTGAGGGACAGGCCATCAATAATTCACCCCTCCACTTT
CASSFEGQAINNSPLHF
>NA|TRBJ1-1|TRBV27|NA
TGTGCCAGCAGTCCCGGTTCCGGCACTGAAGCTTTCTTT
CASSPGSGTEAFF
>NA|TRBJ2-3|TRBV4-2|once
TGTGCCAGCAGCCAAGATTTAGCGTCTTTCACAGATACGCAGTATTTT
CASSQDLASFTDTQYF
>NA|TRBJ1-5|TRBV28|NA
TGTGCCAGCGGAGTGAGGGAGAGCAATCAGCCCCAGCATTTT
CASGVRESNQPQHF
>TRBD2|TRBJ2-3|TRBV7-3|NA
TGTGCCAGCAGCTTAGTTCCTAGCGGGGATGATACGCAGTATTTT
CASSLVPSGDDTQYF
>NA|TRBJ2-7|TRBV19|NA
TGTGCCAGTAGTATAATAGGGAACGAGCAGTACTTC
CASSIIGNEQYF
>NA|TRBJ2-7|TRBV10-3|NA
TGTGCCATCATGGGGGGTAGCTCCTACGAGCAGTACTTC
CAIMGGSSYEQYF